Presented here are 3 T cell receptor beta chains from one specimen sequenced in a study of cytomegalovirus exposure and HLA in healthy donors. It was with 60 Vbeta and 13 Jbeta primers that the PCR ran. Using immunoSEQ multiplex PCR, the repertoire was profiled, and TCRdb retains in-frame clones only, with some absent. Of roughly 130,000 clones in the sample, nearly 90% were seen once. Sample: PBMCs. All receptors derive from a woman aged 40 to 49 in good health and CMV-seronegative.

Regarding this clone: The sample has other DNA sequences that encode this CDR3 too. The CDR3 spells CAWSVLDTQYF. The CDR3 bases are TGTGCCTGGAGTGTACTAGATACGCAGTATTTT. The V and J genes are TRBV30 and TRBJ2-3; D gene uncertain. Between the trimmed V and J ends, which lost 0 bases and 5 bases, there was a span of 3 bases. The CDR3 runs 11 residues. Germline V CDR1 and CDR2: GTSNPN, SVGIG (reference sequence).

V and J are TRBV5-1 and TRBJ2-7; perhaps TRBD2 as D (5 bases). Trimming removed 8 bases at V and 6 bases at J, with 18 bases between. The V gene's germline CDR1 is SGHRS and CDR2 YFSETQ. The CDR3 has 13 residues. In nucleotides, the CDR3 is TGCGCCAGTTTGGGAGAGGAGCTCGGCGAGCAGTACTTC. Translation: CASLGEELGEQYF.

V usage is TRBV2 and J usage is TRBJ1-2; unclear D gene. The CDR3 covers 14 residues. V was trimmed by 7 bases and J by 6 bases, leaving 18 bases between them. Germline V lookup: CDR1 SNHLY, CDR2 FYNNEI. The CDR3 loop is CASKLGRGSNGYTF. CDR3 coding DNA: TGTGCCAGCAAACTGGGGAGAGGGTCCAATGGCTACACCTTC.